The 29 T cell receptor beta chains presented below share a single source sample, sequenced in a study of radiotherapy plus CTLA-4 blockade in lung cancer. Clones were sequenced by immunoSEQ multiplex PCR, and TCRdb holds only the in-frame ones, with some missing. The data hold approximately 97,000 clones, with 83% observed a single time. The sample here was peripheral blood, taken from a patient treated with radiotherapy plus ipilimumab. The receptors derive from a human donor with non-small cell lung cancer who had stable disease on radiotherapy plus ipilimumab.

The chain is built from TRBV18 and TRBJ2-5; D is undetermined. Germline V gene data show CDR1 as KGHSH and CDR2 as LQKENI. Trimming left V 6 bases short and J 5 bases short, with 16 bases between. CDR3 length: 14 residues. This CDR3 is CASSPDWGGETQYF. The CDR3 nucleotides are TGTGCCAGCTCCCCGGATTGGGGTGGTGAGACCCAGTACTTC.

The chain couples TRBV29-1 to TRBJ2-1; D not certain. The CDR3 extends over 13 amino acids. Between the trimmed V and J ends, which lost 3 bases and 0 bases, there was a span of 6 bases. Germline CDR1 is SQVTM and CDR2 is ANQGSEA. DNA for the CDR3: TGCAGCGTTGATGCCCGCTCCTACAATGAGCAGTTCTTC. This translates into CSVDARSYNEQFF.

The gene calls are TRBV9 and TRBJ1-2; D uncertain. Looked up from germline, CDR1 is SGDLS and CDR2 is YYNGEE. This CDR3 has 13 residues. The V and J ends lost 0 bases and 7 bases respectively, with 10 bases between them. CDR3 residues: CASSVDQSGGYTF. The CDR3 coding sequence is TGTGCCAGCAGCGTAGATCAGTCCGGTGGCTACACCTTC.

V usage is TRBV6-6 and J usage is TRBJ1-4; D uncertain. The length of the CDR3 is 14 residues. The V and J ends lost 5 bases and 0 bases respectively, with 7 bases between them. The germline gives CDR1 MNHNY, CDR2 SVGAGI (reference sequence). CDR3 residues: CASSPSATNEKLFF. Written as DNA, the CDR3 is TGTGCCAGCAGTCCCTCTGCAACTAATGAAAAACTGTTTTTT.

The chain recombines TRBV11-2 with TRBJ2-5; D call uncertain. Per germline, CDR1 SGHAT and CDR2 FQNNGV. The CDR3 is made up of 14 amino acids. Trimming stripped 4 bases from V and 7 bases from J, with 16 bases between. Here the CDR3 DNA reads TGTGCCAGCAGCTCCTTGGCCGTTCGGGTGACCCAGTACTTC. Amino acid sequence: CASSSLAVRVTQYF. Variable domain in full (rest from reference TRBV11-2 and TRBJ2-5): EAGVAQSPRYKIIEKRQSVAFWCNPISGHATLYWYQQILGQGPKLLIQFQNNGVVDDSQLPKDRFSAERLKGVDSTLKIQPAKLEDSAVYLCASSSLAVRVTQYFGPGTRLLVL.

This sequence joins TRBV5-1 and TRBJ2-7; 8 nucleotides line up with TRBD1. This CDR3 has 16 amino acids. Trimming cost V 4 bases and J 1 base; bases outside gene matches: 10. Germline CDR1 is SGHRS and CDR2 is YFSETQ. This CDR3 reads CASSTFSGGPSYEQYF. In DNA form, the CDR3 reads TGCGCCAGCAGCACGTTTTCAGGGGGCCCTTCCTACGAGCAGTACTTC.

CDR3: CATRPTGTGGLGDQYF. The CDR3 DNA reads as TGTGCCACCAGGCCCACCGGGACTGGAGGTCTTGGGGACCAGTACTTC. The chain carries TRBV15 and TRBJ2-5; possible D gene TRBD2, 6 bases. Trimming pared 6 bases from V and 10 bases from J, leaving 27 bases between. CDR3 size: 16 residues. Germline lookup yields CDR1 LNHNV and CDR2 YYDKDF (reference sequence).

This sequence joins TRBV5-4 and TRBJ1-3; D possibly corresponds to TRBD1 (5 bases). V was shortened by 4 bases and J by 0 bases, with 11 bases between the two germline ends. From germline, CDR1 is SGHNT and CDR2 YYREEE (reference sequence). This CDR3 is built from 15 residues. CDR3 DNA: TGTGCCAGCAGCCTGGACACCTACTCTGGAAACACCATATATTTT. As protein: CASSLDTYSGNTIYF.

The CDR3, as DNA: TGTGCCAGTAGTGCGAGCGGGAGGTCGGAGACCCAGTACTTC. The encoded protein is CASSASGRSETQYF. V is TRBV19 and J is TRBJ2-5; 9 positions agree with TRBD2. This CDR3 region has 14 residues. Germline V gives CDR1 LNHDA, CDR2 SQIVND (reference sequence). V trimming: 5 bases; J trimming: 5 bases; junction bases outside the gene matches: 6.

The chain links TRBV11-2 to TRBJ2-3; 7 bases match TRBD2. J was trimmed by 3 bases and V by 7 bases; bases with no gene match: 7. Germline CDR1 is SGHAT and CDR2 is FQNNGV. This CDR3 is built from 14 residues. In DNA, the CDR3 is TGTGCCAGCACGCTCGGGGGGAGTACAGATACGCAGTATTTT. Translating gives CASTLGGSTDTQYF.

The J gene is TRBJ2-3, the V gene TRBV6-1; D may be TRBD1 (6 bases). Germline values: CDR1 MNHNS, CDR2 SASEGT. The CDR3 totals 15 residues. Trimming took off 3 bases at V and 1 base at J, with 11 bases between the two ends. For the CDR3, the DNA is TGTGCCAGCAGTGATACAGGGTCCCGCACAGATACGCAGTATTTT. Translated, it gives CASSDTGSRTDTQYF.

This sequence joins TRBV6-5 and TRBJ1-6, with unresolved D. CDR3 length equals 13 residues. Looked up from germline, CDR1 is MNHEY and CDR2 is SVGAGI. The V end was cut by 8 bases, the J end by 7 bases, with 12 bases between. The CDR3 region is CASRDGSNSPLHF. CDR3 bases: TGTGCCAGCCGCGATGGATCGAATTCACCCCTCCACTTT.

V is TRBV11-2 and J is TRBJ1-1; D might be TRBD1 (6 bases). The CDR3 spans 15 residues. V dropped 5 bases and J dropped 1 base, with 14 bases sitting between them. Per germline, CDR1 SGHAT and CDR2 FQNNGV. CDR3 region: CASSDPGGANTEAFF. For the CDR3, the DNA is TGTGCCAGCAGCGACCCCGGGGGGGCGAACACTGAAGCTTTCTTT.

V gene TRBV7-3 combines with J gene TRBJ2-1, with TRBD1 identical over 8 bases. Looked up from germline, CDR1 is SGHTA and CDR2 is FQGTGA. J was trimmed by 7 bases and V by 2 bases; bases with no gene match: 4. CDR3 size: 14 residues. Here the CDR3 DNA reads TGTGCCAGCAGCTTAGGACAGGGTACAAATGAGCAGTTCTTC. Its protein is CASSLGQGTNEQFF.

The V gene is TRBV5-1, the J gene TRBJ1-5; D uncertain. CDR1 SGHRS and CDR2 YFSETQ come from the germline V gene. CDR3 length: 13 amino acids. Trimming took off 8 bases at V and 0 bases at J, with 9 bases between the two ends. The CDR3 region has the DNA TGCGCCAGTAGTCGGGATAGCAATCAGCCCCAGCATTTT. It codes for CASSRDSNQPQHF.

CDR3: CASSEGKGGLSYEQYF. CDR3 DNA: TGTGCCAGCAGTGAAGGGAAGGGGGGTCTTTCCTACGAGCAGTACTTC. The V gene is TRBV6-1, the J gene TRBJ2-7; either TRBD1 or TRBD2 may supply D (6 bases each). Germline V gives CDR1 MNHNS, CDR2 SASEGT. V was shortened by 1 base and J by 1 base, with 14 bases between the two germline ends. The CDR3 consists of 16 residues.

This chain uses TRBV29-1 with TRBJ1-3; D might be TRBD1 (5 bases). Between the trimmed V and J ends, which lost 7 bases and 4 bases, there was a span of 8 bases. In germline, CDR1 is SQVTM, CDR2 ANQGSEA. CDR3 length: 11 amino acids. CDR3 loop: CSARQGNTIYF. In nucleotides, the CDR3 is TGCAGCGCCCGACAGGGAAACACCATATATTTT.

The rearrangement links TRBV5-1 to TRBJ2-3; the match to TRBD2 covers 12 bases. CDR3 length: 16 amino acids. V shed 0 bases and J 6 bases; nucleotides not matched to a gene: 5. Germline V gene lookup returns CDR1 SGHRS and CDR2 YFSETQ. CDR3 amino acids: CASSLVTSGSFDTQYF. In DNA form, the CDR3 reads TGCGCCAGCAGCTTGGTGACTAGCGGGAGTTTTGATACGCAGTATTTT.

CDR3 sequence reads: CASSAGQSNSPLHF. CDR3 bases: TGTGCCAGCAGCGCGGGACAATCTAATTCACCCCTCCACTTT. The chain is built from TRBV7-6 and TRBJ1-6; weak D call: TRBD1 (6 bases). The CDR3 runs 14 residues. The germline CDR1 and CDR2 sequences are SGHVS and FNYEAQ. V was trimmed by 5 bases and J by 6 bases, leaving 11 bases between them. Together with reference TRBV7-6 and TRBJ1-6, the CDR3 gives the full variable domain: GAGVSQSPRYKVTKRGQDVALRCDPISGHVSLYWYRQALGQGPEFLTYFNYEAQQDKSGLPNDRFSAERPEGSISTLTIQRTEQRDSAMYRCASSAGQSNSPLHFGNGTRLTVT.

With respect to this clone: In the same sample, other DNA sequences code for this CDR3. The genes are TRBV28 and TRBJ1-1; D remains unclear. The V gene lost 1 base and the J gene lost 8 bases, with 8 bases spanning the gap. Per germline, CDR1 MDHEN and CDR2 SYDVKM. This CDR3 has 12 residues. The CDR3 protein is CASSLFGGEAFF. Here the CDR3 DNA reads TGTGCCAGCAGTTTATTTGGAGGGGAAGCTTTCTTT.

The V gene is TRBV5-1, the J gene TRBJ1-2; D not certain. The CDR3 length is 14 residues. Trimming left V 4 bases short and J 0 bases short, with 10 bases between. The germline V gene encodes CDR1 SGHRS and CDR2 YFSETQ. CDR3: CASSPHISNYGYTF. CDR3 in DNA: TGCGCCAGCAGCCCCCATATTTCTAACTATGGCTACACCTTC. The complete variable domain, with remaining parts taken from reference TRBV5-1 and TRBJ1-2, reads KAGVTQTPRYLIKTRGQQVTLSCSPISGHRSVSWYQQTPGQGLQFLFEYFSETQRNKGNFPGRFSGRQFSNSRSEMNVSTLELGDSALYLCASSPHISNYGYTFGSGTRLTVV.

The V call is TRBV9, the J call TRBJ2-1; the D gene could be TRBD1 or TRBD2 (8 bases each). Trimming pared 0 bases from V and 5 bases from J, leaving 21 bases between. Germline CDR1 is SGDLS and CDR2 is YYNGEE. The CDR3 sequence is 18 residues long. CDR3 amino acids: CASSVDPGGGQVNNEQFF. CDR3 sequence (DNA): TGTGCCAGCAGCGTAGACCCCGGGGGGGGACAGGTAAACAATGAGCAGTTCTTC.

This clone appeared a few times. The genes are TRBV5-4 and TRBJ1-2, with TRBD1 matching 7 bases. Germline values: CDR1 SGHNT, CDR2 YYREEE (reference sequence). CDR3 length: 12 amino acids. The trim removed 6 bases at V and 5 bases at J, leaving 4 bases unmatched. The CDR3 nucleotides are TGTGCCAGCAAGAGACAGGGTTATGGCTACACCTTC. This gives the protein CASKRQGYGYTF.

This sequence joins TRBV14 and TRBJ1-2, with D uncertain. CDR3 length: 11 residues. Deletions cut 1 base from V and 10 bases from J, with 7 bases between. The V gene's germline CDR1 is SGHDN and CDR2 FVKESK. CDR3 sequence reads: CASSQGRIYTF. CDR3 nucleotides: TGTGCCAGCAGCCAAGGCCGGATCTACACCTTC. Variable domain in full (rest from reference TRBV14 and TRBJ1-2): EAGVTQFPSHSVIEKGQTVTLRCDPISGHDNLYWYRRVMGKEIKFLLHFVKESKQDESGMPNNRFLAERTGGTYSTLKVQPAELEDSGVYFCASSQGRIYTFGSGTRLTVV.

The chain links TRBV15 to TRBJ2-6; a possible D gene is TRBD1 (5 bases). This CDR3 comprises 17 residues. From germline, CDR1 is LNHNV and CDR2 YYDKDF (reference sequence). V was trimmed by 1 base and J by 3 bases, leaving 13 bases between them. The CDR3, as DNA: TGTGCCACCAGCAGAGCACCTCAGGGTTATGGGGCCAACGTCCTGACTTTC. Amino acids: CATSRAPQGYGANVLTF.

The gene calls are TRBV2 and TRBJ1-2, with D perhaps TRBD1 (6 bases). The V end lost 5 bases, the J end lost 3 bases, and 22 bases lay between the germline ends. CDR3 length: 17 residues. Germline V gives CDR1 SNHLY, CDR2 FYNNEI. CDR3 bases: TGTGCCAGCAGTAAAAGGGACGGGCCAGGGGTAGACTATGGCTACACCTTC. Its translation: CASSKRDGPGVDYGYTF. The whole variable domain, remainder taken from reference TRBV2 and TRBJ1-2, is EPEVTQTPSHQVTQMGQEVILRCVPISNHLYFYWYRQILGQKVEFLVSFYNNEISEKSEIFDDQFSVERPDGSNFTLKIRSTKLEDSAMYFCASSKRDGPGVDYGYTFGSGTRLTVV.

This clone occurred once. This chain links TRBV9 with TRBJ2-1; D not certain. CDR1 is SGDLS and CDR2 is YYNGEE in the germline V gene. The V gene lost 4 bases and the J gene lost 6 bases, with 11 bases spanning the gap. The CDR3 totals 13 residues. As DNA, the CDR3 is TGTGCCAGCAGCCCACTGCTGCTCAATGAGCAGTTCTTC. It translates to CASSPLLLNEQFF.

The rearrangement links TRBV14 to TRBJ1-5; D is ambiguous. Germline V gene lookup returns CDR1 SGHDN and CDR2 FVKESK. This CDR3 spans 13 amino acids. V was clipped by 0 bases and J by 5 bases, with 5 bases between them. CDR3 sequence (DNA): TGTGCCAGCAGCCAAGATACTTATCAGCCCCAGCATTTT. Its protein is CASSQDTYQPQHF.

Turning to this clone: The same CDR3 can be traced to other DNA sequences in this sample. The V gene is TRBV7-3, the J gene TRBJ2-2; D uncertain. The CDR3 covers 14 residues. Trimming took off 2 bases at V and 2 bases at J, with 6 bases between the two ends. CDR1 is SGHTA and CDR2 is FQGTGA in the germline V gene. CDR3 in DNA: TGTGCCAGCAGCTTAGGCACTAACACCGGGGAGCTGTTTTTT. This sequence encodes CASSLGTNTGELFF.